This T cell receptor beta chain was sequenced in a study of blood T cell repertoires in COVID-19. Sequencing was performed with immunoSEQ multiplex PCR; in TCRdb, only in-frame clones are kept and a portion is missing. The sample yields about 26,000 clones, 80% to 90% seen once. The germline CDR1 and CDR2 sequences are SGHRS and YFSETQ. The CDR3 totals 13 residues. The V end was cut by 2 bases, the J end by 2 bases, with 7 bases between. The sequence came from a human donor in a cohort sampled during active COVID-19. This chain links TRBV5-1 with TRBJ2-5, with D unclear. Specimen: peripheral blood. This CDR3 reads CASSFTPQETQYF. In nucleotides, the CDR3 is TGCGCCAGCAGCTTTACTCCACAAGAGACCCAGTACTTC.